This is a list of T cell receptor beta chains from one sample in a study of cytomegalovirus exposure and HLA in healthy donors. TCRdb keeps only in-frame clones here, not all; method: immunoSEQ multiplex PCR. Seen here are around 180,000 clones, around 86% observed once, and the top ten hold over 1.1%. Sequencing input: PBMCs. The receptors here all came from a woman younger than 35 in good health and CMV-seronegative. The CDR3 runs from the conserved cysteine through the conserved F or W. The order of the fields is clone size, D gene, V gene, J gene, CDR3 DNA, CDR3 protein. The D gene is left open where the match is weak. Where a row states a size, it is once, few, many or the class of an expanded clone; other rows omit it.

abundance: .
d_gene: TRBD2
v_gene: TRBV5-6
j_gene: TRBJ2-5
CDR3nt: TGTGCCAGCAGCCAAGGACTAGCTACCCAGTACTTC
CDR3aa: CASSQGLATQYF

abundance: .
d_gene: TRBD1
v_gene: TRBV4-2
j_gene: TRBJ1-2
CDR3nt: TGTGCCAGCAGCCAAGGTCGGACAGGGGCCCGTTTCTATGGCTACACCTTC
CDR3aa: CASSQGRTGARFYGYTF

abundance: .
d_gene: TRBD2
v_gene: TRBV4-1
j_gene: TRBJ2-7
CDR3nt: TGCGCCAGCAGCCAAGTAGGAAGCGGGGGGTACTTCTACGAGCAGTACTTC
CDR3aa: CASSQVGSGGYFYEQYF

abundance: .
d_gene: TRBD2
v_gene: TRBV11-2
j_gene: TRBJ2-1
CDR3nt: TGTGCCAGCAGCTTAGTTAGGGGACTAGTAACCAATGAGCAGTTCTTC
CDR3aa: CASSLVRGLVTNEQFF

abundance: .
d_gene: TRBD2
v_gene: TRBV27
j_gene: TRBJ2-3
CDR3nt: TGTGCCGGCAGTTTTGCGGGAGACGCAGATACGCAGTATTTT
CDR3aa: CAGSFAGDADTQYF

abundance: .
d_gene: TRBD1
v_gene: TRBV5-1
j_gene: TRBJ2-1
CDR3nt: TGCGCCAGCAGCACAGGGGGCGGATCCTACAATGAGCAGTTCTTC
CDR3aa: CASSTGGGSYNEQFF

abundance: .
d_gene: TRBD2
v_gene: TRBV5-1
j_gene: TRBJ2-2
CDR3nt: TGCGCCAGCAGTTCGGGGGTTACTAGCGGGAGATCCGGGGAGCTGTTTTTT
CDR3aa: CASSSGVTSGRSGELFF

abundance: .
d_gene: .
v_gene: TRBV18
j_gene: TRBJ2-6
CDR3nt: TGTGCCAGCTCACCTCGGAGGTTGATGGCAGGGGAGTTCGCTGGGGCCAACGTCCTGACTTTC
CDR3aa: CASSPRRLMAGEFAGANVLTF

abundance: .
d_gene: .
v_gene: TRBV7-2
j_gene: TRBJ1-2
CDR3nt: TGTGCCAGCAGCTCCTCCTTCACCGACCCGGACAGCCACTATGGCTACACCTTC
CDR3aa: CASSSSFTDPDSHYGYTF

abundance: .
d_gene: TRBD1
v_gene: TRBV5-1
j_gene: TRBJ1-2
CDR3nt: TGCGCCAGCAGCTTTAGACAGGGGGCTAACTATGGCTACACCTTC
CDR3aa: CASSFRQGANYGYTF

abundance: .
d_gene: .
v_gene: TRBV7-9
j_gene: TRBJ1-1
CDR3nt: TGTGCCAGCAGGAAACCACAGACGAACACTGAAGCTTTCTTT
CDR3aa: CASRKPQTNTEAFF

abundance: .
d_gene: TRBD1
v_gene: TRBV2
j_gene: TRBJ1-1
CDR3nt: TGTGCCACCCAGACAGGGGGCACTGAAGCTTTCTTT
CDR3aa: CATQTGGTEAFF

abundance: once
d_gene: TRBD2
v_gene: TRBV2
j_gene: TRBJ2-3
CDR3nt: TGTGCCAGCAGTCGACTAGCGGGTAGCACAGATACGCAGTATTTT
CDR3aa: CASSRLAGSTDTQYF

abundance: .
d_gene: TRBD2
v_gene: TRBV13
j_gene: TRBJ2-2
CDR3nt: TGTGCCAGCAGCCCGGGACTAGCGGGAATCCGTACCGGGGAGCTGTTTTTT
CDR3aa: CASSPGLAGIRTGELFF

abundance: .
d_gene: TRBD1
v_gene: TRBV10-3
j_gene: TRBJ1-1
CDR3nt: TGTGCCATCAGTGACTGGGACAGGCTGAACACTGAAGCTTTCTTT
CDR3aa: CAISDWDRLNTEAFF

abundance: few
d_gene: TRBD1
v_gene: TRBV2
j_gene: TRBJ1-5
CDR3nt: TGTGCCGCCGGGACAGGGGGTCAGCCCCAGCATTTT
CDR3aa: CAAGTGGQPQHF

abundance: once
d_gene: .
v_gene: TRBV25-1
j_gene: TRBJ2-7
CDR3nt: TGTGCCAGCAGTGTGTGGGGGGGCGGATACGAGCAGTACTTC
CDR3aa: CASSVWGGGYEQYF

abundance: .
d_gene: .
v_gene: TRBV27
j_gene: TRBJ1-1
CDR3nt: TGTGCCAGCAGTTTCATCTGGCAGGGTGCCACTGAAGCTTTCTTT
CDR3aa: CASSFIWQGATEAFF